The next 6 T cell receptor beta chains were all read from a single sample in a study of shared clonotypes between healthy human individuals. Libraries were prepared by immunoSEQ multiplex PCR; TCRdb keeps only in-frame clonotypes and omits some of them. The data contain 1.6 million or so clones, around 95% of them singletons. Specimen: naive CD4+ T cells sorted from blood. The subset: CD45RA+ positively selected. Every receptor here comes from a man in his thirties or forties in good health.

The gene calls are TRBV4-1 and TRBJ1-4; D is unresolved. Germline CDR1 reads MGHRA; CDR2 reads YSYEKL. With 2 bases removed from V and 5 bases from J, the gap between germline ends came to 12 bases. The CDR3 covers 15 residues. The CDR3 DNA follows: TGCGCCAGCAGCCAATCCGGAACCCCCAATGAAAAACTGTTTTTT. Encoded protein: CASSQSGTPNEKLFF.

The V gene is TRBV27, the J gene TRBJ2-7; 12 bases map to TRBD2. Germline V lookup: CDR1 MNHEY, CDR2 SMNVEV (reference sequence). Trimming removed 3 bases from V and 7 bases from J; junction bases left unmatched: 22. This CDR3 is built from 20 residues. The DNA for the CDR3 is TGTGCCAGCAGTTTGGAACCCCCTAGCGGGAGGGCTCCGAGACGGGGGGAGCAGTACTTC. This translates into CASSLEPPSGRAPRRGEQYF.

The genes are TRBV28 and TRBJ2-7; 11 bases align to TRBD1. Trimming cost V 3 bases and J 3 bases; bases outside gene matches: 4. Germline assignment: CDR1 MDHEN and CDR2 SYDVKM. The CDR3 loop spans 15 amino acids. The CDR3 DNA sequence: TGTGCCAGCAGTTTCGGACAGGGGGCTATCTACGAGCAGTACTTC. The encoded protein is CASSFGQGAIYEQYF.

V and J are TRBV10-3 and TRBJ1-1; D not resolved. The germline V gene has CDR1 ENHRY and CDR2 SYGVKD. Trimming took off 6 bases at V and 1 base at J, with 12 bases between the two ends. CDR3 length equals 14 residues. The CDR3 sequence: CAIRDQTKNTEAFF. In DNA, the CDR3 is TGTGCCATCAGGGATCAGACCAAGAACACTGAAGCTTTCTTT.

J is TRBJ1-2 and V is TRBV20-1, with D unresolved. The ends were cut back, 8 bases at V and 2 bases at J, with 9 bases in the middle. Germline CDR1 and CDR2: DFQATT and SNEGSKA (reference sequence). This CDR3 comprises 11 residues. The CDR3 is CSPVGNYGYTF. The CDR3 nucleotides read TGCAGTCCCGTAGGGAACTATGGCTACACCTTC.

Notes on this clone: The same CDR3 also results from other DNA sequences found in this sample. This rearrangement joins TRBV4-3 to TRBJ2-2; D gene uncertain. CDR1 is LGHNA and CDR2 is YSLEER in the germline V gene. CDR3 length equals 14 residues. The V end lost 1 base, the J end lost 1 base, and 4 bases lay between the germline ends. The CDR3 DNA reads as TGCGCCAGCAGCCAAGTGAGGAACACCGGGGAGCTGTTTTTT. Residues: CASSQVRNTGELFF.